The sequence of this T cell receptor (beta chain) was determined in a study of human T cells and chemical hapten exposure. Study background: A roughly 2 cm by roughly 2 cm inner upper arm patch received 2% DPC for sensitization. Overall study results and limits: Healthy individuals' immune responses may differ from those of donors, who had alopecia.

Time point meaning: patch test 1, 2 weeks after DPC sensitization. Specified treatment: therapeutic diphenylcyclopropenone sensitization with weekly scalp DPC. The drawing of blood occurred before each patch test was applied. The template was total RNA from unfractionated whole blood. Trimming removed 0 bases at V and 4 bases at J, with 7 bases between. The V gene's germline CDR1 is GTSNPN and CDR2 SVGIG (reference sequence). The CDR3 extends over 13 amino acids. TCRdb used MiXCR to reprocess the RACE reads, holding one entry per CDR3 protein. This sample yields about 100,000 distinct CDR3 sequences, of which 8% to 11% are seen a single time; 2% to 2.5% belongs to the top ten. In its sample, this clonotype was seen a few times. Its target is not known.

Material: whole blood, obtained in connection with sensitization to the hapten diphenylcyclopropenone (DPC). The V call is TRBV30, the J call TRBJ2-1; no clear D. The origin of this receptor is a man in his forties with alopecia areata. Some clones in this sample may be carry-over from other donors' samples. Written as DNA, the CDR3 is TGTGCCTGGAGTGTTGGCCTTTACAATGAGCAGTTCTTC. Encoded protein: CAWSVGLYNEQFF.